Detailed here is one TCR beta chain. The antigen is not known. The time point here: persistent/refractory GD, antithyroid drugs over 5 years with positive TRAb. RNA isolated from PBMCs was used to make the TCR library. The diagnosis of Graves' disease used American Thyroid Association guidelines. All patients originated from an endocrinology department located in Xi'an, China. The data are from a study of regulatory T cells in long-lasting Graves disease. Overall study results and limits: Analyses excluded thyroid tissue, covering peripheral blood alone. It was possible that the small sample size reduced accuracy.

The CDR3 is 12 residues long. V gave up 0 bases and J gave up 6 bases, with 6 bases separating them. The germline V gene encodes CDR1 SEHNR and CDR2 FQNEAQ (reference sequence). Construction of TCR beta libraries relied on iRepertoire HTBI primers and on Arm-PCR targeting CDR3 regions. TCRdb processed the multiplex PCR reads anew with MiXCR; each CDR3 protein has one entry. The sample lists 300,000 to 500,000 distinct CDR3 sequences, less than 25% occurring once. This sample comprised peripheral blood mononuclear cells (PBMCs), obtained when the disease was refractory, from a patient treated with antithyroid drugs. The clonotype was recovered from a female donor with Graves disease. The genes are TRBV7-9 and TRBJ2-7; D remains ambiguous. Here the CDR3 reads CASSLASSEQYF. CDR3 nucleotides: TGTGCCAGCAGCTTAGCATCATCCGAGCAGTACTTC.